This TCR beta chain stems from a study of CD8+ T cells in alopecia areata. Specified treatment: oral pan-JAK inhibitor, 5-10 mg twice daily. In each case, RNA was isolated and then reverse transcribed into cDNA as the sequencing template. Measured with immunoSEQ multiplex PCR; TCRdb has only the in-frame clones, and not every one. The sample includes some 170,000 clones, roughly 50% seen only once; the top ten take 10% to 14%. The CDR3 contains 10 residues. The V end lost 11 bases, the J end lost 0 bases, and 3 bases lay between the germline ends. The germline V gene has CDR1 SNHLY and CDR2 FYNNEI. This clone turned up a few times.

The sequenced sample was CD8+ T cells sorted from blood, obtained at week 24, from a patient treated with tofacitinib. The origin of this receptor is a human donor with alopecia areata. The V call is TRBV2, the J call TRBJ2-3; D is uncertain. The CDR3 DNA reads TGTGCCGTAAGCACAGATACGCAGTATTTT. This sequence encodes CAVSTDTQYF.